The 3 T cell receptor beta chains presented below share a single source sample, sequenced in a study of read filtering for tumor transcriptome and immune sequencing (dated by TCRdb to about 2020). Sequencer: Illumina HiSeq 4000. TCR libraries were built from roughly 400 ng RNA with the Immunoverse kit, using molecular barcoded adaptors covering alpha/delta and beta/gamma chains. TCRdb handled the public reads itself, with Q25 trimming in fastp and clone calling in MiXCR, and kept productive beta chains. Each entry is one CDR3 protein sequence, shown with its most common DNA and genes. The sample table shows about 63,000 distinct CDR3 sequences, and roughly 13% are seen once. The biggest ten clones account for roughly 41% of the sample. The sample comprised a population of CD138-negative cells sorted from bone marrow. The cell subset or site label, read with the paper, signifies: bone marrow mononuclear cells depleted of CD138+ plasma/myeloma cells by negative magnetic selection. These TCRs come from a donor at least 40 years old with multiple myeloma.

There are many counts of this clonotype. The CDR3 DNA reads as TGTGCCTTCGACCGGGACAACTACGAGCAGTACTTC. Its translation is CAFDRDNYEQYF. V and J are TRBV19 and TRBJ2-7, with D possibly being TRBD1 (6 bases). The germline V gene has CDR1 LNHDA and CDR2 SQIVND (reference sequence). CDR3 length: 12 amino acids. V dropped 11 bases and J dropped 3 bases, with 14 bases sitting between them.

This clonotype was recorded many times. The gene calls are TRBV20-1 and TRBJ2-3; unclear D gene. The V gene lost 4 bases and the J gene lost 4 bases, with 27 bases spanning the gap. Germline lookup yields CDR1 DFQATT and CDR2 SNEGSKA (reference sequence). This CDR3 contains 18 residues. The DNA of the CDR3 is TGCAGTGCTACAATAGGGAACCCTGCTGCGTTAGGCCCAGATACGCAGTATTTT. This gives the protein CSATIGNPAALGPDTQYF.

This clonotype was detected many times. Here the CDR3 reads CASTPRGGEGEQFF. CDR3 in DNA: TGTGCCAGCACGCCCCGAGGCGGTGAAGGAGAGCAGTTCTTC. The rearrangement links TRBV7-9 to TRBJ2-1; D gene unclear. This CDR3 comprises 14 residues. Looked up from germline, CDR1 is SEHNR and CDR2 is FQNEAQ (reference sequence). The germline V and J ends were trimmed by 7 bases and 10 bases, with 20 bases remaining between them.